This T cell receptor beta chain was obtained from a study of blood T cell repertoires in COVID-19. The wider study: Spain, Italy and the United States supplied samples that represented acute and convalescent COVID-19. PBMCs, B-cell-depleted T cells, or T cells provided the cDNA or gDNA that made up the material.

The CDR3 has 14 residues. Germline-derived CDR1 and CDR2 are MNHEY and SVGAGI. The V and J ends lost 2 bases and 6 bases respectively, with 13 bases between them. Per the study methods: The assay estimated nucleated cells by amplifying reference gene primers. Only in-frame clones appear in the TCRdb table, and some are missing; sequencing was by immunoSEQ multiplex PCR. V and J calls and clone size come straight from that table; D and trimming were deduced from the DNA. The sample includes 200,000 to 300,000 clones, over 75% seen only once; the top ten take around 2%. Sequencing input: peripheral blood. The chain links TRBV6-5 to TRBJ1-1; weak D call: TRBD1 (5 bases). The receptor was isolated from a man aged 30-40 years who had recovered from COVID-19. Here the CDR3 reads CASSYGAGLPEAFF. CDR3 nucleotide sequence: TGTGCCAGCAGTTACGGAGCAGGGCTGCCTGAAGCTTTCTTT.